This entry lists 20 T cell receptor beta chains sequenced from one sample in a study of shared clonotypes between healthy human individuals. TCRdb's table, derived via immunoSEQ multiplex PCR, lists solely in-frame clones and lacks some. The sample holds some 2 million clones; 85% to 95% are singletons and the top ten take roughly 0.13%. The sequencing input was naive CD4+ T cells sorted from blood. This sample's subset: CD45RA+ positively selected. Receptors were obtained from a young man in good health.

As to this clone: At the DNA level, this CDR3 is encoded by other sequences in the same sample as well. The J gene is TRBJ2-2, the V gene TRBV5-1; D is possibly TRBD1 (6 bases). CDR1 is SGHRS and CDR2 is YFSETQ in the germline V gene. V was trimmed by 0 bases and J by 0 bases, leaving 6 bases between them. This CDR3 comprises 15 residues. CDR3: CASSLGTANTGELFF. CDR3 DNA sequence: TGCGCCAGCAGCTTGGGGACAGCGAACACCGGGGAGCTGTTTTTT. Drawing the rest from reference TRBV5-1 and TRBJ2-2, the complete variable domain is KAGVTQTPRYLIKTRGQQVTLSCSPISGHRSVSWYQQTPGQGLQFLFEYFSETQRNKGNFPGRFSGRQFSNSRSEMNVSTLELGDSALYLCASSLGTANTGELFFGEGSRLTVL.

The rearrangement links TRBV5-1 to TRBJ2-2; D not certain. The CDR3 has 13 amino acids. Germline assignment: CDR1 SGHRS and CDR2 YFSETQ. The V end lost 4 bases, the J end lost 4 bases, and 8 bases lay between the germline ends. The CDR3 DNA follows: TGCGCCAGCAGCCCGCTTTTCACCGGGGAGCTGTTTTTT. Encoded protein: CASSPLFTGELFF.

The chain carries TRBV30 and TRBJ1-4; D gene ambiguous. The CDR3 spans 13 residues. V lost 5 bases and J 6 bases, leaving 13 bases between the germline ends. Germline CDR1 GTSNPN, CDR2 SVGIG (reference sequence). CDR3 DNA sequence: TGTGCCTGGGCCCGGGGTGTCGATGAAAAACTGTTTTTT. It translates to CAWARGVDEKLFF.

This chain uses TRBV15 with TRBJ2-1; D is unresolved. Germline assignment: CDR1 LNHNV and CDR2 YYDKDF (reference sequence). This CDR3 is 15 amino acids long. The V and J ends lost 0 bases and 8 bases respectively, with 14 bases between them. As DNA, the CDR3 is TGTGCCACCAGCAGAGACGGTCGGCCGGGCGATGAGCAGTTCTTC. It specifies CATSRDGRPGDEQFF.

V gene TRBV10-1 combines with J gene TRBJ2-2; the D is unclear. Germline CDR1 is WNHNN and CDR2 is SYGVQD (reference sequence). The CDR3 is 13 amino acids. V dropped 2 bases and J dropped 2 bases, with 3 bases sitting between them. Here the CDR3 DNA reads TGCGCCAGCAGTGAGGTCAACACCGGGGAGCTGTTTTTT. It is translated as CASSEVNTGELFF.

The chain uses TRBV2 and TRBJ2-5; D unresolved. The V end lost 4 bases, the J end lost 5 bases, and 8 bases lay between the germline ends. The CDR3 length is 12 residues. Germline V lookup: CDR1 SNHLY, CDR2 FYNNEI. DNA of the CDR3: TGTGCCAGCAGTGTGGTTGGTGAGACCCAGTACTTC. It encodes CASSVVGETQYF. The whole variable domain, filled in from reference TRBV2 and TRBJ2-5, reads EPEVTQTPSHQVTQMGQEVILRCVPISNHLYFYWYRQILGQKVEFLVSFYNNEISEKSEIFDDQFSVERPDGSNFTLKIRSTKLEDSAMYFCASSVVGETQYFGPGTRLLVL.

This chain links TRBV18 with TRBJ2-7; 9 nucleotides match TRBD1. Germline CDR1 KGHSH, CDR2 LQKENI. The CDR3 covers 14 residues. Unmatched junction bases numbered 3, after V lost 4 bases and J lost 2 bases. The CDR3: CASSLGQGAYEQYF. For the CDR3, the DNA is TGTGCCAGCTCACTGGGACAGGGTGCCTACGAGCAGTACTTC.

This clone was observed a few times. This sequence joins TRBV27 and TRBJ1-3; D gene unclear. The CDR3 runs 13 residues. Germline loops: CDR1 MNHEY, CDR2 SMNVEV (reference sequence). The V end was cut by 5 bases, the J end by 2 bases, with 7 bases between. The CDR3 is CASSRLPGNTIYF. The CDR3 coding sequence is TGTGCCAGCAGTCGTCTCCCTGGAAACACCATATATTTT.

The genes are TRBV6-6 and TRBJ2-2; tentatively, D is TRBD2 (6 bases). Germline V gene sequence: CDR1 MNHNY, CDR2 SVGAGI (reference sequence). The CDR3 loop spans 13 amino acids. V was cut by 2 bases and J by 7 bases, with 8 bases left in between. The CDR3: CASSYVGGGELFF. The DNA of the CDR3 is TGTGCCAGCAGTTACGTCGGGGGCGGGGAGCTGTTTTTT.

For this clone: Other DNA sequences of this sample code for an identical CDR3. CDR3 loop: CASSVGQPQHF. The CDR3 coding sequence is TGTGCCAGCAGTGTAGGACAGCCCCAGCATTTT. V is TRBV2 and J is TRBJ1-5; D not resolved. CDR3 length: 11 amino acids. The germline gives CDR1 SNHLY, CDR2 FYNNEI. The V end lost 4 bases, the J end lost 7 bases, and 5 bases lay between the germline ends.

The rearrangement joins TRBV25-1 to TRBJ2-7; 7 bases fit TRBD1. The germline V gene encodes CDR1 MGHDK and CDR2 SYGVNS. Losses at the gene ends were 1 base for V and 3 bases for J; bases not matched to a gene: 9. The CDR3 runs to 16 residues. CDR3 coding DNA: TGTGCCAGCAGTGAATTGGGTGGGGACAGCTTCTACGAGCAGTACTTC. As protein: CASSELGGDSFYEQYF.

The chain combines TRBV28 with TRBJ2-5; the match to TRBD2 covers 8 bases. Trimming at V came to 4 bases and at J to 7 bases, leaving 8 bases not matched to a gene. Germline loops: CDR1 MDHEN, CDR2 SYDVKM. This CDR3 spans 14 amino acids. The CDR3 region is CASSSPGGAWTQYF. The CDR3 DNA follows: TGTGCCAGCAGTTCCCCCGGGGGGGCTTGGACCCAGTACTTC.

As regards this clone: A much larger clonotype is one base distant, so this may be a read error. The chain recombines TRBV11-3 with TRBJ2-2; no clear D gene. This CDR3 contains 12 residues. The germline V gene has CDR1 SGHNT and CDR2 YENEEA. V gave up 0 bases and J gave up 7 bases, with 3 bases separating them. The CDR3 bases are TGTGCCAGCAGCTTAGAAGTCGGGGAGCTGTTTTTT. It specifies CASSLEVGELFF. Using reference TRBV11-3 and TRBJ2-2 for the parts outside the CDR3, the full variable domain is EAGVVQSPRYKIIEKKQPVAFWCNPISGHNTLYWYLQNLGQGPELLIRYENEEAVDDSQLPKDRFSAERLKGVDSTLKIQPAELGDSAVYLCASSLEVGELFFGEGSRLTVL.

The V gene is TRBV5-1, the J gene TRBJ2-7; D is unresolved. Trimming shortened V by 0 bases and J by 2 bases, and 12 bases separated the two germline ends. Germline CDR1 is SGHRS and CDR2 is YFSETQ. The CDR3 contains 15 residues. The CDR3 loop reads CASSLVVGPTYEQYF. The CDR3, as DNA: TGCGCCAGCAGCTTGGTCGTCGGACCCACCTACGAGCAGTACTTC. Based on the CDR3 plus reference TRBV5-1 and TRBJ2-7, the full variable domain is KAGVTQTPRYLIKTRGQQVTLSCSPISGHRSVSWYQQTPGQGLQFLFEYFSETQRNKGNFPGRFSGRQFSNSRSEMNVSTLELGDSALYLCASSLVVGPTYEQYFGPGTRLTVT.

In regard to this clone: At one boundary the junction diverges from the germline segment, which might be a read error. The chain has TRBV6-5 and TRBJ2-7; 9 bases fit TRBD1. The CDR3 runs 15 residues. Germline CDR1 reads MNHEY; CDR2 reads SVGAGI. CDR3 amino acids: CASSYPGQGSHEQYF. CDR3 coding DNA: TGTGCCAGCAGTTACCCGGGACAGGGCTCCCACGAGCAGTACTTC.

With respect to this clone: Other DNA variants within this sample encode the same CDR3. The chain has TRBV10-3 and TRBJ1-4; tentatively, D is TRBD1 (5 bases). The CDR3 is 14 residues long. V was shortened by 2 bases and J by 5 bases, with 9 bases between the two germline ends. Germline V gene lookup returns CDR1 ENHRY and CDR2 SYGVKD. This chain's CDR3 is CAISEGRGNEKLFF. The DNA for the CDR3 is TGTGCCATCAGTGAGGGACGGGGCAATGAAAAACTGTTTTTT.

This clone was recorded once. This chain connects TRBV6-5 to TRBJ2-7, with 8 bases identical to TRBD1. The CDR3 extends over 12 amino acids. Trimming removed 10 bases from V and 6 bases from J; junction bases left unmatched: 8. From germline, CDR1 is MNHEY and CDR2 SVGAGI. CDR3 nucleotides: TGTGCCACCATGGACAGGGTGAGCGAGCAGTACTTC. Amino acid sequence: CATMDRVSEQYF.

V and J are TRBV18 and TRBJ2-7, with TRBD1 matching over 9 bases. The CDR3 length is 15 residues. The V gene end was trimmed by 2 bases and the J gene end by 0 bases; junction bases not matched to a gene: 2. CDR1 and CDR2 from the germline V gene are KGHSH and LQKENI. CDR3 coding DNA: TGTGCCAGCTCACCAGGACAGGGGCCCTCCTACGAGCAGTACTTC. Translation: CASSPGQGPSYEQYF.

The rearrangement joins TRBV14 to TRBJ2-2; 7 bases line up with TRBD1. The CDR3 spans 15 residues. CDR1 SGHDN and CDR2 FVKESK come from the germline V gene. The junction had 2 bases not matched to a gene; V was cut back by 3 bases and J by 1 base. The CDR3 region is CASSHSGGNTGELFF. The CDR3 DNA is TGTGCCAGCAGCCATTCAGGGGGGAACACCGGGGAGCTGTTTTTT.

The CDR3 loop is CASRSPQGNGYTF. CDR3 DNA: TGTGCCAGCAGGTCTCCCCAGGGTAATGGCTACACCTTC. The rearrangement uses TRBV6-5 and TRBJ1-2, with D maybe TRBD1 (5 bases). The CDR3 has 13 amino acids. The V end was cut by 6 bases, the J end by 6 bases, with 14 bases between. The germline V gene encodes CDR1 MNHEY and CDR2 SVGAGI.